Following are 15 T cell receptor beta chains from one sample sequenced in a study of T cells in Graves' hyperthyroidism and ophthalmopathy. Amplified TCR beta CDR3 regions derived from RNA transcripts. The HTBI primer set drove a first-round RT-PCR of the TCR CDR3. Via MiXCR, TCRdb re-called the multiplex PCR reads, giving one row per CDR3 protein. The table includes about 350,000 distinct CDR3 sequences, about a sixth detected once. The source material was blood. These receptor sequences come from a woman in her thirties or forties with Graves' ophthalmopathy.

This clonotype was recorded at least ten times. This chain uses TRBV13 with TRBJ1-1; 8 positions match TRBD1. This CDR3 has 18 amino acids. Germline-derived CDR1 and CDR2 are PRHDT and FYEKMQ (reference sequence). The V gene end was trimmed by 5 bases and the J gene end by 2 bases; junction bases not matched to a gene: 16. CDR3 DNA: TGTGCCAGCAGCCCCAGTCCGGGACAGGCCAGGCTAAACACTGAAGCTTTCTTT. Translating gives CASSPSPGQARLNTEAFF.

This clonotype was observed at least ten times. The rearrangement uses TRBV27 and TRBJ1-5, with 9 bases fitting TRBD1. CDR1 is MNHEY, CDR2 SMNVEV, per germline (reference sequence). The CDR3 sequence is 16 residues long. V lost 2 bases to trimming and J lost 6 bases; unmatched junction nucleotides: 8. The CDR3 region is CASSLEGTGRAQPQHF. The DNA for the CDR3 is TGTGCCAGCAGTTTAGAGGGGACAGGGAGGGCTCAGCCCCAGCATTTT.

The chain combines TRBV2 with TRBJ1-1, with D uncertain. Trimming removed 0 bases at V and 3 bases at J, with 14 bases between. The CDR3 is 16 amino acids. Germline CDR1 reads SNHLY; CDR2 reads FYNNEI. The CDR3 DNA follows: TGTGCCAGCAGTGAAGCCGACGCCGTCCGGGACACTGAAGCTTTCTTT. It specifies CASSEADAVRDTEAFF.

V is TRBV20-1 and J is TRBJ2-7; D uncertain. Germline lookup yields CDR1 DFQATT and CDR2 SNEGSKA (reference sequence). The ends were cut back, 3 bases at V and 1 base at J, with 10 bases in the middle. CDR3 length: 13 amino acids. The CDR3 sequence: CSASGGVSYEQYF. Here the CDR3 DNA reads TGCAGTGCTAGTGGCGGCGTATCCTACGAGCAGTACTTC.

The V gene is TRBV2, the J gene TRBJ2-2; D could derive from TRBD1 or TRBD2 (5 bases each). V lost 3 bases to trimming and J lost 6 bases, with 11 bases between them. CDR1 is SNHLY and CDR2 is FYNNEI in the germline V gene. The CDR3 runs 14 residues. The CDR3 nucleotides read TGTGCCAGCAGTGAGAAGGGGACGGCCGGGGAGCTGTTTTTT. Its translation: CASSEKGTAGELFF.

V usage is TRBV6-1 and J usage is TRBJ2-7; 13 bases line up with TRBD2. CDR3 length: 15 amino acids. Germline assignment: CDR1 MNHNS and CDR2 SASEGT. The ends lost 6 bases at V and 4 bases at J; junction bases unmatched: 6. The CDR3 sequence is CASRTGLAGIYEQYF. Here the CDR3 DNA reads TGTGCCAGCAGAACGGGACTAGCGGGGATATACGAGCAGTACTTC.

This clonotype has at least ten counts. The gene calls are TRBV12-3 or TRBV12-4 and TRBJ2-7, with D possibly being TRBD1 or TRBD2 (5 bases each). The CDR3 spans 14 residues. Trimming removed 5 bases at V and 3 bases at J, with 14 bases between. CDR3 nucleotide sequence: TGTGCCAGCAGTACCCAAACAGGAGGCTACGAGCAGTACTTC. It specifies CASSTQTGGYEQYF.

This clonotype was recorded at least ten times. This chain joins TRBV12-3 or TRBV12-4 and TRBJ2-7; 11 positions match TRBD2. CDR3 length: 16 residues. With 3 bases clipped from V and 6 bases from J, the junction kept 10 bases outside the gene matches. CDR3 nucleotides: TGTGCCAGCAGTTTCGAACAACTAGCGGGAGAGGGCGAGCAGTACTTC. Translated, it gives CASSFEQLAGEGEQYF.

There are many counts of this clonotype. The chain links TRBV29-1 to TRBJ2-7; maybe TRBD1 (6 bases). There are 13 residues in the CDR3. The germline CDR1 and CDR2 sequences are SQVTM and ANQGSEA. V was trimmed by 6 bases and J by 3 bases, leaving 15 bases between them. CDR3 region: CSVMDRDNYEQYF. DNA of the CDR3: TGCAGCGTGATGGACCGGGACAACTACGAGCAGTACTTC.

V and J are TRBV19 and TRBJ2-7; TRBD1 is a possible D gene (5 bases). CDR1 and CDR2 from the germline V gene are LNHDA and SQIVND (reference sequence). Trimming took 7 bases from V and 2 from J, leaving 15 bases between them. The CDR3 totals 14 residues. This CDR3 reads CASKASTAAYEQYF. The CDR3 bases are TGTGCCAGTAAGGCTTCGACAGCCGCCTACGAGCAGTACTTC.

This clonotype was detected many times. CDR3 region: CASSPGAHRSRETQYF. The CDR3 DNA follows: TGTGCCAGCAGCCCCGGGGCTCACCGCTCCCGGGAGACCCAGTACTTC. V is TRBV28 and J is TRBJ2-5, with D perhaps being TRBD1 or TRBD2 (5 bases each). Trimming stripped 6 bases from V and 5 bases from J, with 22 bases between. The CDR3 length is 16 residues. The germline CDR1 and CDR2 sequences are MDHEN and SYDVKM.

This clonotype was counted ten times or more. This chain links TRBV6-5 with TRBJ1-5; D possibly corresponds to TRBD1 (6 bases). The germline gives CDR1 MNHEY, CDR2 SVGAGI. V lost 4 bases and J 1 base, leaving 11 bases between the germline ends. This CDR3 comprises 15 residues. CDR3 sequence: CASSLTGQSNQPQHF. CDR3 DNA: TGTGCCAGCAGTTTAACAGGGCAGAGCAATCAGCCCCAGCATTTT.

This clonotype was recorded at least ten times. The CDR3 loop reads CASSYQGDGYTF. The CDR3 coding sequence is TGTGCCAGCAGTTACCAAGGGGATGGCTACACCTTC. The rearrangement links TRBV6-5 to TRBJ1-2; possible D gene TRBD1, 5 bases. The CDR3 contains 12 residues. CDR1 MNHEY and CDR2 SVGAGI come from the germline V gene. The V gene lost 2 bases and the J gene lost 6 bases, with 7 bases spanning the gap.

In this sample, this clonotype turned up many times. The rearrangement uses TRBV28 and TRBJ1-5; D unclear. The length of the CDR3 is 12 residues. The V end was cut by 7 bases, the J end by 6 bases, with 10 bases between. The germline V gene encodes CDR1 MDHEN and CDR2 SYDVKM. This chain's CDR3 is CASNRGVQPQHF. CDR3 DNA: TGTGCCAGCAACCGCGGGGTTCAGCCCCAGCATTTT.

This chain's CDR3 is CASRGFRDLSYEQYF. In DNA, the CDR3 is TGTGCCAGCAGGGGCTTCCGGGACCTTTCCTACGAGCAGTACTTC. The chain couples TRBV28 to TRBJ2-7; D possibly uses TRBD1 or TRBD2 (5 bases each). The CDR3 totals 15 residues. Germline CDR1 is MDHEN and CDR2 is SYDVKM. Trimming removed 6 bases at V and 1 base at J, with 16 bases between.